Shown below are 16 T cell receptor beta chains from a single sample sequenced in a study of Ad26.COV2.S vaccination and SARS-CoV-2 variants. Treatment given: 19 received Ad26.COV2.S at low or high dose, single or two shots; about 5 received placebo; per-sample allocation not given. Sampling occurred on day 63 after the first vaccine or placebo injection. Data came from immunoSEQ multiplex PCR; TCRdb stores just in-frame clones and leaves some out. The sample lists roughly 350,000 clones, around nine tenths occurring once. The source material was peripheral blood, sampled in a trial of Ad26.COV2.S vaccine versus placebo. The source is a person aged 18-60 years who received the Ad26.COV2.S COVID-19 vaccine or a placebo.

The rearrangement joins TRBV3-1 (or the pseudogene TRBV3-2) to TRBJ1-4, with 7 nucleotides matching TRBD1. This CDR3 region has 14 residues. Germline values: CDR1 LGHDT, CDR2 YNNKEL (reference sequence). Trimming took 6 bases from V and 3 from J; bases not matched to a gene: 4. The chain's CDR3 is CASRRTGANEKLFF. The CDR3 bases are TGTGCCAGCAGGCGGACAGGAGCTAATGAAAAACTGTTTTTT.

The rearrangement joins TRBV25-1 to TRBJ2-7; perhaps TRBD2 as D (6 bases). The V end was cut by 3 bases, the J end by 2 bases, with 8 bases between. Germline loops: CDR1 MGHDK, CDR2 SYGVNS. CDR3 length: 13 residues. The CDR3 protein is CASSEEGPYEQYF. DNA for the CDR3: TGTGCCAGCAGTGAGGAGGGTCCCTACGAGCAGTACTTC.

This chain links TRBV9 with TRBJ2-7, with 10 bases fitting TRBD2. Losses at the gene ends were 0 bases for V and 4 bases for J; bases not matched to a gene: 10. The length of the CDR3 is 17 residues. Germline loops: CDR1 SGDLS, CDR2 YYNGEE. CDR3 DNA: TGTGCCAGCAGCGTAGGTTCGGCTAGCGGGAGTGTATACGAGCAGTACTTC. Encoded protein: CASSVGSASGSVYEQYF. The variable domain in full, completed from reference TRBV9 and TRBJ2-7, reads DSGVTQTPKHLITATGQRVTLRCSPRSGDLSVYWYQQSLDQGLQFLIQYYNGEERAKGNILERFSAQQFPDLHSELNLSSLELGDSALYFCASSVGSASGSVYEQYFGPGTRLTVT.

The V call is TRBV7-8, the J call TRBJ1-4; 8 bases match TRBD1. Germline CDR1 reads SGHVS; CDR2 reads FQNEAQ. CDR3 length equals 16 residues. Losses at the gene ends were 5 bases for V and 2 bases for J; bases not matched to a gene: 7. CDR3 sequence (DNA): TGTGCCAGCAGCCGCGGACAGGGTGGGACTAATGAAAAACTGTTTTTT. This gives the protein CASSRGQGGTNEKLFF.

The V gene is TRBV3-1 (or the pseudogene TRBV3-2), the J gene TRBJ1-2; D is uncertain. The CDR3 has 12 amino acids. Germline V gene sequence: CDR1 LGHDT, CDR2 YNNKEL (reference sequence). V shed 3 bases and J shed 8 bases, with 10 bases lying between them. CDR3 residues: CASSQSSNGYTF. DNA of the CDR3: TGTGCCAGCAGCCAGTCTAGTAACGGCTACACCTTC.

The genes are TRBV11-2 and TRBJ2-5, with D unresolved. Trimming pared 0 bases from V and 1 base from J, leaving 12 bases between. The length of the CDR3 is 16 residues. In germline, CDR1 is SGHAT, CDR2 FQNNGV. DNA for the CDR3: TGTGCCAGCAGCTTAGATCCAGCGAGTCCCCAAGAGACCCAGTACTTC. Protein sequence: CASSLDPASPQETQYF.

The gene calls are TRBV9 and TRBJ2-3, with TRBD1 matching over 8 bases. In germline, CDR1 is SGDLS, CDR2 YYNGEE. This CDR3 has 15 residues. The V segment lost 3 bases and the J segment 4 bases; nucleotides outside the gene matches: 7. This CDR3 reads CASSARDRSADTQYF. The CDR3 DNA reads TGTGCCAGCAGCGCGCGGGACAGGTCCGCAGATACGCAGTATTTT.

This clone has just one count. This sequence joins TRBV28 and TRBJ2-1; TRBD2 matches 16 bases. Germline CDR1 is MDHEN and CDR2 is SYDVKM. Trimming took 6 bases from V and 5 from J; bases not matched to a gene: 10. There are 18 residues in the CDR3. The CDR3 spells CASRPLGLAGGPDNEQFF. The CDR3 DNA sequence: TGTGCCAGCAGGCCACTGGGACTAGCGGGAGGGCCCGACAATGAGCAGTTCTTC.

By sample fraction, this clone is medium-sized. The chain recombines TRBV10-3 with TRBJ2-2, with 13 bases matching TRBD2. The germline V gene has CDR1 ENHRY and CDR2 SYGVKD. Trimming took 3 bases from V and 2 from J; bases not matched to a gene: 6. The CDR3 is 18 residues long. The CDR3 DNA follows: TGTGCCATCAGTGACCCGGGACTAGCGGGACCCAACACCGGGGAGCTGTTTTTT. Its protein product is CAISDPGLAGPNTGELFF.

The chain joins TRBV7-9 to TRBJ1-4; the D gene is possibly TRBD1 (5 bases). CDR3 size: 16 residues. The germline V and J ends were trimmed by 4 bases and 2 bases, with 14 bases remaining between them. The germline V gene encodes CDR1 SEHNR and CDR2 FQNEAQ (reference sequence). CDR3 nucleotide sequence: TGTGCCAGCAGCTCCCGGACGGGACTTACTAATGAAAAACTGTTTTTT. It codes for CASSSRTGLTNEKLFF.

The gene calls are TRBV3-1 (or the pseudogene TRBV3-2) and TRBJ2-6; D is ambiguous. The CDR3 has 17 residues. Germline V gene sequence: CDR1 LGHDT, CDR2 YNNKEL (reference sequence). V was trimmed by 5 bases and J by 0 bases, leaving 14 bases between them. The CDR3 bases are TGTGCCAGCAGCGTGTCAGGCCTTAGCTCTGGGGCCAACGTCCTGACTTTC. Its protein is CASSVSGLSSGANVLTF.

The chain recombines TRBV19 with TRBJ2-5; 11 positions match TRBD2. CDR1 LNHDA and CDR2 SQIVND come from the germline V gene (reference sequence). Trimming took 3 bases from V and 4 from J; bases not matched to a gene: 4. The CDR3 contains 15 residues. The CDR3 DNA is TGTGCCAGTAGTATCCGTAGCGGGGGGGGAGAGACCCAGTACTTC. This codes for CASSIRSGGGETQYF.

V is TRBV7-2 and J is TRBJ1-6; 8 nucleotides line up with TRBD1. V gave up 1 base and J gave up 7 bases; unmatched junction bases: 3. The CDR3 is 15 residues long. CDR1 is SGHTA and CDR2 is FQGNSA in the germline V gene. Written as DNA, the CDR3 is TGTGCCAGCAGCTTAGTGAGACAGGGGAATTCACCCCTCCACTTT. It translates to CASSLVRQGNSPLHF.

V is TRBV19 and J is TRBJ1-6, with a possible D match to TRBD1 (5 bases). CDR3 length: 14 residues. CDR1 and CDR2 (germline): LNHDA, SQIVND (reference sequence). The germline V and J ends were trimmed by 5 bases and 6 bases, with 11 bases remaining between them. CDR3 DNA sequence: TGTGCCAGTAGTCAGAGGGACGGTAATTCACCCCTCCACTTT. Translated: CASSQRDGNSPLHF. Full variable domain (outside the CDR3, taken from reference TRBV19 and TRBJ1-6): DGGITQSPKYLFRKEGQNVTLSCEQNLNHDAMYWYRQDPGQGLRLIYYSQIVNDFQKGDIAEGYSVSREKKESFPLTVTSAQKNPTAFYLCASSQRDGNSPLHFGNGTRLTVT.

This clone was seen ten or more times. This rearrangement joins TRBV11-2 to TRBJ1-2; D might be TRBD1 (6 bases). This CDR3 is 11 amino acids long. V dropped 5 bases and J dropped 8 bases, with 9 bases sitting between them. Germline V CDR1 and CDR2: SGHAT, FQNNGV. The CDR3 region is CASSNRVGYTF. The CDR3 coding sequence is TGTGCCAGCAGCAACAGGGTAGGCTACACCTTC.

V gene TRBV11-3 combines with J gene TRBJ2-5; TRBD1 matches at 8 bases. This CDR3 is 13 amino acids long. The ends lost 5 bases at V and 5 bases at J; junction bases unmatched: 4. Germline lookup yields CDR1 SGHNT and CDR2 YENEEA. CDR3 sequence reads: CASSHRDRETQYF. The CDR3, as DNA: TGTGCCAGCAGCCACCGGGACAGGGAGACCCAGTACTTC.